This paragraph covers one T cell receptor (beta chain) sequence. Germline CDR1 reads SEHNR; CDR2 reads FQNEAQ (reference sequence). CDR3 size: 16 residues. V dropped 5 bases and J dropped 4 bases, with 17 bases sitting between them. How the authors handled the data: Amplification from reference gene primers served as the basis for estimated nucleated cell counts. Sequencing used immunoSEQ multiplex PCR; TCRdb keeps in-frame clones, though not all of them. V, J and clone size are those of that table, while D and trimming were read from the DNA. The sample records 150,000 to 200,000 clones, 92% being singletons. Seattle patient enrollment occurred during active infection, with longitudinal follow-up thereafter. This sample stems from a study of blood T cell repertoires in COVID-19.

The gene calls are TRBV7-9 and TRBJ1-4, with D perhaps matching TRBD1 (5 bases). Specimen: peripheral blood. The clonotype originates from a man younger than 45 with COVID-19, enrolled during active disease. The chain's CDR3 is CASSPSPGLFNEKLFF. The CDR3 DNA reads TGTGCCAGCAGCCCGTCCCCGGGACTCTTTAATGAAAAACTGTTTTTT.